Listed here are 6 T cell receptor beta chains from one sample, sequenced in a study of chemoradiotherapy in HPV16-positive cancers. TCRdb's copy holds only in-frame clones and misses some; the assay was immunoSEQ multiplex PCR. The profile shows 30,000 to 35,000 clones, 80% to 90% of them singletons. The specimen was blood, collected from a patient who underwent chemoradiotherapy. The receptors stem from a human donor with HPV-associated anogenital cancer.

As regards this clone: It is unclear where the CDR3 begins or ends on the DNA, so no DNA is shown, and the CDR3 is as TCRdb lists it. This sequence joins TRBV21-1 and TRBJ1-6. TRBV21-1 is flagged as a pseudogene. A total of 14 residues make up the CDR3, ends included. The chain's CDR3 is CASSNVGRGSPLHF.

V is TRBV5-5 and J is TRBJ1-5, with TRBD1 matching 8 bases. This CDR3 region has 15 residues. Losses at the gene ends were 4 bases for V and 4 bases for J; bases not matched to a gene: 7. Germline CDR1 reads SGHKS; CDR2 reads YYEKEE (reference sequence). CDR3 residues: CASSRDRGRNQPQHF. CDR3 coding DNA: TGTGCCAGCAGCCGTGACAGGGGACGGAATCAGCCCCAGCATTTT.

The genes are TRBV2 and TRBJ2-6; 8 bases align to TRBD2. V gave up 8 bases and J gave up 2 bases; unmatched junction bases: 8. Germline V gene lookup returns CDR1 SNHLY and CDR2 FYNNEI. The CDR3 loop spans 16 amino acids. The DNA of the CDR3 is TGTGCCAGCGACCCATCGGGAGGGACTGGGGCCAACGTCCTGACTTTC. Encoded protein: CASDPSGGTGANVLTF.

The chain carries TRBV6-1 and TRBJ2-1; 11 nucleotides line up with TRBD2. With V trimmed by 3 bases and J by 0 bases, 7 bases remained unmatched. The CDR3 sequence is 18 residues long. CDR1 is MNHNS, CDR2 SASEGT, per germline. Written as DNA, the CDR3 is TGTGCCAGCAGTGAGACTAGCGGGGTCAGGAGCTCCTACAATGAGCAGTTCTTC. This encodes CASSETSGVRSSYNEQFF.

The chain is built from TRBV30 and TRBJ2-5; TRBD1 aligns across 8 bases. The length of the CDR3 is 12 residues. With V trimmed by 5 bases and J by 5 bases, 4 bases remained unmatched. CDR1 and CDR2 from the germline V gene are GTSNPN and SVGIG (reference sequence). The CDR3 sequence is CAWDRGEETQYF. The CDR3 nucleotides read TGTGCCTGGGACAGGGGAGAGGAGACCCAGTACTTC.

Details on this clone: Germline is not matched at one junction end, which may reflect a read error. The sample has other DNA sequences that encode this CDR3 too. This rearrangement joins TRBV19 to TRBJ1-6; D gene unclear. This CDR3 region has 15 residues. Germline CDR1 and CDR2: LNHDA and SQIVND (reference sequence). The DNA for the CDR3 is TGTGCCAGTAGTGAAACAGCCGTGGGGAATTCACCTCTCCACTTT. The encoded protein is CASSETAVGNSPLHF.